A selection of T cell receptor beta chains follows, all from one sample in a study of cytomegalovirus exposure and HLA in healthy donors. Clones were read by immunoSEQ multiplex PCR, and TCRdb kept only the in-frame ones, dropping some. The sample lists approximately 220,000 clones, 70% to 90% occurring once. Input material: PBMCs. These receptors originate from a man aged 25 to 40 in good health and CMV-seronegative. Both conserved end residues are part of each CDR3. The D gene is left open where the match is weak. The size field is filled for only some rows; it gives once, few, many or a size class.

TRBJ2-6,TRBV29-1,-,few,CSVEGPSSGANVLTF,TGCAGCGTTGAAGGGCCCTCCTCTGGGGCCAACGTCCTGACTTTC
TRBJ2-7,TRBV29-1,TRBD2,-,CSVRGGEPYEQYF,TGCAGCGTCCGGGGGGGGGAACCCTACGAGCAGTACTTC
TRBJ2-3,TRBV19,-,-,CASSMMGGDTQYF,TGTGCCAGTAGTATGATGGGGGGAGATACGCAGTATTTT
TRBJ2-6,TRBV10-3,TRBD1,-,CAISSSMGQGTSVLTF,TGTGCCATCAGTTCATCAATGGGACAGGGGACCAGCGTCCTGACTTTC
TRBJ1-1,TRBV19,-,-,CASIGIYRGTEAFF,TGTGCCAGTATAGGGATCTACCGAGGGACTGAAGCTTTCTTT
TRBJ1-1,TRBV4-1,TRBD1,few,CASSRMRTGLNTEAFF,TGCGCCAGCAGCCGGATGCGGACAGGGTTGAACACTGAAGCTTTCTTT
TRBJ1-5,TRBV2,TRBD1,few,CASSGDRTGGGQPQHF,TGTGCCAGCAGTGGGGATAGGACAGGGGGCGGCCAGCCCCAGCATTTT
TRBJ2-2,TRBV7-9,TRBD1,-,CASSSRQGSGTGELFF,TGTGCCAGCAGCTCGCGACAGGGGTCAGGAACCGGGGAGCTGTTTTTT
TRBJ2-5,TRBV7-8,TRBD1,once,CASSLEGAVSVETQYF,TGTGCCAGCAGCTTAGAGGGGGCAGTGTCTGTTGAGACCCAGTACTTC
TRBJ2-5,TRBV7-2,TRBD2,-,CASSLHPSGGKTQYF,TGTGCCAGCAGCCTACACCCTAGCGGGGGAAAGACCCAGTACTTC
TRBJ2-7,TRBV6-1,TRBD1,-,CASSGRETGAYEQYF,TGTGCCAGCAGTGGTAGAGAGACAGGGGCTTACGAGCAGTACTTC
TRBJ2-1,TRBV29-1,TRBD2,-,CSAPLAGGNNEQFF,TGCAGCGCACCACTAGCGGGGGGTAACAATGAGCAGTTCTTC
TRBJ1-2,TRBV19,TRBD1,-,CASSSTGTGFGYTF,TGTGCCAGTAGTTCAACCGGGACAGGGTTCGGCTACACCTTC
TRBJ1-2,TRBV29-1,TRBD1,-,CSVVPGQGGYGYTF,TGCAGCGTTGTACCGGGACAGGGTGGCTATGGCTACACCTTC
TRBJ2-7,TRBV10-2,-,-,CASSELVNPHEQYF,TGCGCCAGCAGTGAACTAGTCAATCCCCACGAGCAGTACTTC
TRBJ1-1,TRBV18,-,-,CASSLGRGNTEAFF,TGTGCCAGCTCCCTGGGGCGGGGGAACACTGAAGCTTTCTTT
TRBJ2-7,TRBV19,-,-,CASSPSGLRDEQYF,TGTGCCAGTAGCCCCAGCGGGCTGAGGGACGAGCAGTACTTC
TRBJ1-5,TRBV28,-,-,CASSLAGGNQPQHF,TGTGCCAGCAGCCTGGCCGGGGGGAATCAGCCCCAGCATTTT
TRBJ2-7,TRBV28,-,-,CASRVDNLYEQYF,TGTGCCAGCAGGGTAGACAACCTCTACGAGCAGTACTTC
TRBJ1-1,TRBV6-1,TRBD1,-,CASNLDRAVNTEAFF,TGTGCCAGCAATCTAGACAGGGCGGTGAACACTGAAGCTTTCTTT
TRBJ2-7,TRBV7-2,-,-,CASSLVGPYEQYF,TGTGCCAGCAGCTTAGTGGGCCCCTACGAGCAGTACTTC
TRBJ1-4,TRBV5-4,TRBD1,-,CASSPGTATNEKLFF,TGTGCCAGCAGCCCCGGGACAGCAACTAATGAAAAACTGTTTTTT
TRBJ2-7,TRBV7-2,TRBD1,-,CASSPAGGGPLYEQYF,TGTGCCAGCAGCCCCGCAGGGGGCGGTCCTCTCTACGAGCAGTACTTC
TRBJ2-5,TRBV19,TRBD1,once,CASSYPGQGQETQYF,TGTGCCAGTTCTTACCCGGGACAGGGGCAAGAGACCCAGTACTTC
TRBJ2-7,TRBV5-1,TRBD2,-,CASSSSGRVDEQYF,TGCGCCAGCAGCTCTTCGGGGAGGGTTGACGAGCAGTACTTC
TRBJ2-7,TRBV27,-,-,CASIQGRTYEQYF,TGTGCCAGCATACAGGGCCGTACCTACGAGCAGTACTTC
TRBJ1-5,TRBV28,TRBD1,once,CASSRTGIHNQPQHF,TGTGCCAGCAGCAGGACAGGGATTCACAATCAGCCCCAGCATTTT
TRBJ1-6,TRBV7-9,-,few,CASSGSGGSYNSPLHF,TGTGCCAGCAGCGGGTCCGGGGGCTCCTATAATTCACCCCTCCACTTT
TRBJ2-7,TRBV7-4,-,once,CASSLRPFPGYEQYF,TGTGCCAGCAGCTTACGGCCCTTCCCAGGCTACGAGCAGTACTTC
TRBJ2-6,TRBV7-3,TRBD1,-,CASSLSPGQGGISSGASVLTF,TGTGCCAGCAGCTTATCCCCGGGACAGGGTGGGATCAGCTCTGGGGCCAGCGTCCTGACTTTC
TRBJ1-2,TRBV6-1,-,-,CASSEGGSLYGYTF,TGTGCCAGCAGTGAAGGCGGGTCTCTCTATGGCTACACCTTC
TRBJ2-7,TRBV5-5,TRBD1,-,CASSKGQGADEQYF,TGTGCCAGCAGCAAGGGACAGGGGGCCGACGAGCAGTACTTC
TRBJ1-5,TRBV28,TRBD1,-,CASSPPGTGNRLQHF,TGTGCCAGCAGTCCCCCCGGGACAGGGAATCGGCTCCAGCATTTT
TRBJ2-1,TRBV5-4,TRBD2,-,CASSLNLAGGYNEQFF,TGTGCCAGCAGCTTGAACCTAGCGGGGGGTTACAATGAGCAGTTCTTC
TRBJ1-5,TRBV19,TRBD1,-,CASSGTGDQPQHF,TGTGCCAGTAGTGGGACAGGGGATCAGCCCCAGCATTTT
TRBJ1-2,TRBV10-3,TRBD1,-,CAISAGQGDSNYGYTF,TGTGCCATCAGTGCTGGACAGGGGGATTCTAACTATGGCTACACCTTC
TRBJ2-5,TRBV6-6,-,-,CASSLARETQYF,TGTGCCAGCAGTCTAGCAAGGGAGACCCAGTACTTC
TRBJ2-2,TRBV28,TRBD2,-,CASSRTSGLNTGELFF,TGTGCCAGCAGTCGGACTAGCGGCTTGAACACCGGGGAGCTGTTTTTT
TRBJ2-3,TRBV28,-,-,CASTYRQSTDTQYF,TGTGCCAGCACTTACAGACAGAGCACAGATACGCAGTATTTT
TRBJ2-2,TRBV15,TRBD1,-,CATGTGGNTGELFF,TGTGCCACCGGGACAGGGGGTAACACCGGGGAGCTGTTTTTT
TRBJ2-3,TRBV11-2,TRBD2,-,CASSSPTSGGASDTQYF,TGTGCCAGCAGCTCCCCGACTAGCGGGGGGGCGTCAGATACGCAGTATTTT
TRBJ2-7,TRBV7-2,TRBD1,-,CASSLQRQGILSYEQYF,TGTGCCAGCAGCCTCCAACGACAGGGGATACTGTCCTACGAGCAGTACTTC
TRBJ1-2,TRBV27,-,few,CASSWAGAGANYGYTF,TGTGCCAGCAGTTGGGCAGGGGCCGGAGCTAACTATGGCTACACCTTC
TRBJ2-1,TRBV5-1,TRBD1,-,CASSPVGTGTVREQFF,TGCGCCAGCAGCCCCGTAGGGACAGGGACGGTTCGCGAGCAGTTCTTC
TRBJ2-6,TRBV11-2,TRBD1,-,CASSLVRDRQLSGANVLTF,TGTGCCAGCAGCTTAGTTCGGGACAGGCAATTGTCTGGGGCCAACGTCCTGACTTTC
TRBJ2-5,TRBV5-8,TRBD2,once,CASSPGRGAETQYF,TGTGCCAGCAGCCCCGGGCGGGGGGCAGAGACCCAGTACTTC
TRBJ2-3,TRBV5-1,-,-,CASSLVPGSTQYF,TGCGCCAGCAGCTTGGTTCCTGGCTCTACGCAGTATTTT